This T cell receptor (beta chain) was obtained from a study of human T cells and chemical hapten exposure. This sample's time point: pre-sensitization, week 0. The treatment is: therapeutic diphenylcyclopropenone sensitization with weekly scalp DPC. TCRdb fed the RACE reads into MiXCR, producing one record per CDR3 protein. The sample includes around 250,000 distinct CDR3 sequences, approximately 8.6% seen only once; the top ten take approximately 2.2%. This clonotype was recorded a few times. This CDR3 comprises 15 residues. V was clipped by 0 bases and J by 3 bases; unmatched bases: 4. Germline V gene lookup returns CDR1 DFQATT and CDR2 SNEGSKA (reference sequence).

The source of this sequence is a woman aged 40 to 49 with alopecia areata. Some clones in this sample may be carry-over from other donors' samples. The sequences come from whole blood, collected in connection with sensitization to the hapten diphenylcyclopropenone (DPC). The chain uses TRBV20-1 and TRBJ1-3; 8 bases fit TRBD1. Here the CDR3 DNA reads TGCAGTGCTAGAGAGCAGGGGGCGAGTGGAAACACCATATATTTT. Its translation: CSAREQGASGNTIYF.